Sequencing of this T cell receptor (beta chain) was carried out in a study of identical twins. Broader study findings: It was cross-sectional statistical analysis, not following the same donors, that the conclusions relied on.

In regard to this clonotype: Its matching antigen is unknown.

Each cDNA held unique molecular identifiers, and template switching gave it a universal primer site. A single record per CDR3 protein comes from TCRdb applying MiXCR to the 5' RACE reads. Found here are 500,000 to 550,000 distinct CDR3 sequences, 20% to 25% of them singletons; the top ten hold about 0.5%. Looked up from germline, CDR1 is SGHRS and CDR2 is YFSETQ. This CDR3 has 16 residues. The ends were cut back, 0 bases at V and 5 bases at J, with 14 bases in the middle. The same specimen was also included in a second study, on yellow fever vaccine responses in identical twins.

The sequence was obtained from a woman under 30 in good health. The chain joins TRBV5-1 to TRBJ2-2; D is perhaps TRBD2 (6 bases). The sample comprised CD4+ T cells sorted from blood. This chain's CDR3 is CASSLEPAGNTGELFF. As DNA, the CDR3 is TGCGCCAGCAGCTTGGAGCCAGCGGGCAATACCGGGGAGCTGTTTTTT.